This is a list of T cell receptor beta chains from one sample in a study of cytomegalovirus exposure and HLA in healthy donors. Libraries were prepared by immunoSEQ multiplex PCR; TCRdb keeps only in-frame clonotypes and omits some of them. Of under 200,000 clones in the sample, 75% to 85% were seen once. Sequenced material: PBMCs. All receptors derive from a girl under 10 years old in good health and CMV-seropositive. CDR3s include the opening cysteine and the closing phenylalanine or tryptophan. Each record gives: clone size, D gene, V gene, J gene, CDR3 protein, CDR3 DNA. A D gene is named only where the DNA matches it firmly. Expanded clones are given a class, and other clones once, few, many or no size at all.

-	TRBD1	TRBV6-5	TRBJ2-7	CASSSTRDRPSYEQYF	TGTGCCAGCAGTTCGACCCGGGACAGACCATCCTACGAGCAGTACTTC
-	-	TRBV30	TRBJ1-1	CAWRRIVNTEAFF	TGTGCCTGGAGGAGGATTGTGAACACTGAAGCTTTCTTT
-	TRBD2	TRBV5-8	TRBJ2-1	CASSGGTSGTNEQFF	TGTGCCAGCAGCGGCGGGACTAGCGGGACCAATGAGCAGTTCTTC
-	TRBD1	TRBV9	TRBJ1-1	CASSVVGTVNTEAFF	TGTGCCAGCAGCGTAGTCGGGACAGTGAACACTGAAGCTTTCTTT
-	-	TRBV21-1	TRBJ1-2	CASSKGTGTDFSYGYTF	TGTGCCAGCAGCAAAGGGACCGGGACTGACTTTTCCTATGGCTACACCTTC
-	-	TRBV11-3	TRBJ2-3	CASSLVLTDTQYF	TGTGCCAGCAGCTTAGTCCTAACAGATACGCAGTATTTT
-	-	TRBV5-1	TRBJ2-7	CASSFADTTYEQYF	TGCGCCAGCAGCTTCGCGGACACTACCTACGAGCAGTACTTC
-	-	TRBV21-1	TRBJ1-5	CASRGQRNQPQHF	TGTGCCAGCAGGGGACAGCGCAATCAGCCCCAGCATTTT
-	TRBD1	TRBV19	TRBJ1-1	CASSRQGAEMNTEAFF	TGTGCCAGTAGTAGACAGGGGGCCGAAATGAACACTGAAGCTTTCTTT
-	-	TRBV21-1	TRBJ2-7	CASSVRQGSYEQYF	TGTGCCAGCAGCGTTCGACAGGGGAGCTACGAGCAGTACTTC
once	TRBD1	TRBV15	TRBJ1-1	CATSRDRSSAEAFF	TGTGCCACCAGCAGGGACAGGTCTTCAGCTGAAGCTTTCTTT
-	-	TRBV6-5	TRBJ1-5	CASSYSKGGLQPQHF	TGTGCCAGCAGTTACTCGAAAGGGGGATTGCAGCCCCAGCATTTT
-	TRBD2	TRBV28	TRBJ2-3	CASRESGEDDTQYF	TGTGCCAGCAGGGAAAGCGGGGAGGACGATACGCAGTATTTT
few	-	TRBV10-3	TRBJ1-3	CAISETEDSGNTIYF	TGTGCCATCAGTGAGACAGAAGACTCTGGAAACACCATATATTTT
-	TRBD1	TRBV5-1	TRBJ1-1	CASSPLGQGIGAFF	TGCGCCAGCAGCCCCCTGGGACAGGGGATTGGGGCTTTCTTT
-	-	TRBV4-1	TRBJ2-7	CASSQGSYYEQYF	TGCGCCAGCAGCCAAGGGTCCTACTACGAGCAGTACTTC